The 20 T cell receptor beta chains given below trace back to one sample, sequenced in a study of blood T cell repertoires in COVID-19. The table came from immunoSEQ multiplex PCR; TCRdb's copy has only in-frame clones and leaves some out. In the table there are about 440,000 clones, about 91% of which are singletons. Sample: peripheral blood. Receptors were obtained from a woman aged 45 to 65 with COVID-19, enrolled during active disease.

The chain combines TRBV11-1 with TRBJ2-3; the match to TRBD2 covers 10 bases. The V and J ends lost 2 bases and 6 bases, in that order; junction bases with no gene match: 8. Germline V CDR1 and CDR2: SGHAT, FQDESV (reference sequence). This CDR3 comprises 16 residues. CDR3 DNA: TGTGCCAGCAGCTTAAGGCCTAGCGGGGGTGGCGATACGCAGTATTTT. The encoded protein is CASSLRPSGGGDTQYF. Looking up the rest from reference TRBV11-1 and TRBJ2-3 gives the full variable domain: EAEVAQSPRYKITEKSQAVAFWCDPISGHATLYWYRQILGQGPELLVQFQDESVVDDSQLPKDRFSAERLKGVDSTLKIQPAELGDSAMYLCASSLRPSGGGDTQYFGPGTRLTVL.

The V gene is TRBV30, the J gene TRBJ2-3; D not certain. The CDR3 is made up of 13 amino acids. From germline, CDR1 is GTSNPN and CDR2 SVGIG (reference sequence). V was pared by 3 bases and J by 1 base, with 8 bases between. This chain's CDR3 is CAWRASGTDTQYF. CDR3 nucleotide sequence: TGTGCCTGGAGGGCCTCAGGCACAGATACGCAGTATTTT.

The chain employs TRBV28 and TRBJ1-5; TRBD1 is a possible D gene (6 bases). There are 18 residues in the CDR3. The germline V gene encodes CDR1 MDHEN and CDR2 SYDVKM. The V end was cut by 1 base, the J end by 0 bases, with 16 bases between. The CDR3 loop reads CASSLSPDSDYSNQPQHF. The CDR3, as DNA: TGTGCCAGCAGTTTATCTCCGGACAGCGATTATAGCAATCAGCCCCAGCATTTT. Complete variable domain (other parts from reference TRBV28 and TRBJ1-5): DVKVTQSSRYLVKRTGEKVFLECVQDMDHENMFWYRQDPGLGLRLIYFSYDVKMKEKGDIPEGYSVSREKKERFSLILESASTNQTSMYLCASSLSPDSDYSNQPQHFGDGTRLSIL.

The chain has TRBV5-1 and TRBJ2-3; the match to TRBD2 covers 10 bases. Trimming at V came to 4 bases and at J to 3 bases, leaving 8 bases not matched to a gene. CDR3 size: 16 residues. The germline V gene has CDR1 SGHRS and CDR2 YFSETQ. The CDR3 coding sequence is TGCGCCAGCAGCCCCCAAGCGGGGGGGCTGACAGATACGCAGTATTTT. As protein: CASSPQAGGLTDTQYF.

A word on this clone: Other DNA sequences within the sample encode an identical CDR3. The chain links TRBV14 to TRBJ2-7, with D perhaps TRBD2 (5 bases). The germline gives CDR1 SGHDN, CDR2 FVKESK. The CDR3 length is 14 residues. V was trimmed by 0 bases and J by 3 bases, leaving 9 bases between them. The CDR3 DNA reads as TGTGCCAGCAGCCAAGATCTGGGGAGCTACGAGCAGTACTTC. It specifies CASSQDLGSYEQYF.

This chain joins TRBV12-3 or TRBV12-4 and TRBJ1-2, with D tentatively TRBD1 (5 bases). The CDR3 sequence is 12 residues long. The V end lost 6 bases, the J end lost 6 bases, and 11 bases lay between the germline ends. CDR3 sequence: CASSMTEDGYTF. DNA for the CDR3: TGTGCCAGCAGCATGACAGAGGATGGCTACACCTTC.

The CDR3 DNA follows: TGCGCCAGCAGCCTCCGGGACTCCTTGGGTGAGCAGTTCTTC. Translating gives CASSLRDSLGEQFF. The chain employs TRBV4-1 and TRBJ2-1; tentatively, D is TRBD2 (6 bases). The germline gives CDR1 MGHRA, CDR2 YSYEKL. The V end was cut by 4 bases, the J end by 9 bases, with 16 bases between. This CDR3 has 14 amino acids.

The chain joins TRBV30 to TRBJ1-1; 10 nucleotides align to TRBD1. Per the germline V gene, CDR1 is GTSNPN and CDR2 is SVGIG (reference sequence). V dropped 5 bases and J dropped 1; count of bases not matched to a gene: 4. The CDR3 runs 14 residues. DNA of the CDR3: TGTGCCTGGGACGGGACAGGGGCGAACACTGAAGCTTTCTTT. Its translation: CAWDGTGANTEAFF. Full variable domain (remainder filled in from reference TRBV30 and TRBJ1-1): SQTIHQWPATLVQPVGSPLSLECTVEGTSNPNLYWYRQAAGRGLQLLFYSVGIGQISSEVPQNLSASRPQDRQFILSSKKLLLSDSGFYLCAWDGTGANTEAFFGQGTRLTVV.

Only one count was recorded for this clone. Other DNA sequences in the sample encode the same CDR3. CDR3 nucleotides: TGCGCCAGCAGCCCAACCCGCGGCTATGGCTACACCTTC. The encoded protein is CASSPTRGYGYTF. V and J are TRBV5-1 and TRBJ1-2, with no clear D. Trimming took 4 bases from V and 4 from J, leaving 11 bases between them. The germline V gene encodes CDR1 SGHRS and CDR2 YFSETQ. The CDR3 is 13 residues long.

This chain uses TRBV19 with TRBJ1-1; D is undetermined. The length of the CDR3 is 13 residues. Trimming left V 6 bases short and J 1 base short, with 9 bases between. Germline assignment: CDR1 LNHDA and CDR2 SQIVND (reference sequence). CDR3 nucleotide sequence: TGTGCCAGTAGAGTCAGATGGAACACTGAAGCTTTCTTT. Protein: CASRVRWNTEAFF. Together with reference TRBV19 and TRBJ1-1, the CDR3 gives the full variable domain: DGGITQSPKYLFRKEGQNVTLSCEQNLNHDAMYWYRQDPGQGLRLIYYSQIVNDFQKGDIAEGYSVSREKKESFPLTVTSAQKNPTAFYLCASRVRWNTEAFFGQGTRLTVV.

The chain couples TRBV24-1 to TRBJ2-1; D unresolved. Germline V lookup: CDR1 KGHDR, CDR2 SFDVKD. The CDR3 covers 12 residues. V lost 5 bases to trimming and J lost 7 bases, with 8 bases between them. The CDR3 spells CATSVSLNEQFF. CDR3 coding DNA: TGTGCCACCAGTGTCTCCCTAAATGAGCAGTTCTTC.

As DNA, the CDR3 is TGTGCCAGCAGTTTATTAAAAGGGACAGGGGGCAAGTGGGGTAATGAAAAACTGTTTTTT. Amino acid sequence: CASSLLKGTGGKWGNEKLFF. The chain recombines TRBV28 with TRBJ1-4, with 12 bases aligning to TRBD1. The germline CDR1 and CDR2 sequences are MDHEN and SYDVKM. The CDR3 sequence is 20 residues long. V lost 1 base, J lost 4 bases, and 13 bases stayed unmatched.

V gene TRBV29-1 combines with J gene TRBJ1-5; D might be TRBD1 (6 bases). Germline V lookup: CDR1 SQVTM, CDR2 ANQGSEA. CDR3 length: 14 residues. V lost 4 bases and J lost 2, with 12 bases in between. For the CDR3, the DNA is TGCAGCGTTGTAGGGGGTCCGGGCAATCAGCCCCAGCATTTT. Translating gives CSVVGGPGNQPQHF.

The rearrangement uses TRBV30 and TRBJ1-1, with D possibly TRBD1 on 5 matching bases. The V gene's germline CDR1 is GTSNPN and CDR2 SVGIG (reference sequence). Trimming shortened V by 6 bases and J by 6 bases, and 29 bases separated the two germline ends. CDR3 size: 17 residues. CDR3 in DNA: TGTGCCTGCTCTCGTCCTCAGGGAAATTGGTTCTGGTCTGAAGCTTTCTTT. It codes for CACSRPQGNWFWSEAFF.

CDR3 amino acids: CASSHPTKGQGTGYTF. In DNA, the CDR3 is TGCGCCAGCAGCCACCCCACAAAGGGACAGGGGACTGGCTACACCTTC. This sequence joins TRBV4-1 and TRBJ1-2, with 10 positions matching TRBD1. The CDR3 totals 16 residues. CDR1 is MGHRA, CDR2 YSYEKL, per germline. The ends lost 3 bases at V and 7 bases at J; junction bases unmatched: 11.

The V gene is TRBV6-5, the J gene TRBJ1-1, with D tentatively TRBD1 (5 bases). The germline V gene has CDR1 MNHEY and CDR2 SVGAGI. Deletions cut 6 bases from V and 7 bases from J, with 15 bases between. CDR3 length: 13 residues. The DNA for the CDR3 is TGTGCCAGCAGCTCAGGCGGGGACGGTGAAGCTTTCTTT. Its protein is CASSSGGDGEAFF.

This clone came up once. The genes are TRBV2 and TRBJ2-5; tentative D call: TRBD1 (7 bases). This CDR3 has 15 amino acids. Trimming shortened V by 3 bases and J by 5 bases, and 16 bases separated the two germline ends. CDR1 is SNHLY, CDR2 FYNNEI, per germline. The CDR3 reads CASSDPDRAGETQYF. The CDR3 nucleotides read TGTGCCAGCAGTGACCCAGACAGGGCGGGGGAGACCCAGTACTTC. Full variable domain (missing parts from reference TRBV2 and TRBJ2-5): EPEVTQTPSHQVTQMGQEVILRCVPISNHLYFYWYRQILGQKVEFLVSFYNNEISEKSEIFDDQFSVERPDGSNFTLKIRSTKLEDSAMYFCASSDPDRAGETQYFGPGTRLLVL.

This clone has a single count. V and J are TRBV24-1 and TRBJ2-2, with D tentatively TRBD1 (6 bases). CDR1 is KGHDR and CDR2 is SFDVKD in the germline V gene. V was cut by 4 bases and J by 1 base, with 9 bases left in between. The CDR3 totals 15 residues. In nucleotides, the CDR3 is TGTGCCACCAGTGACCCGGGACAGAACACCGGGGAGCTGTTTTTT. Translated, it gives CATSDPGQNTGELFF.

The V gene is TRBV5-4, the J gene TRBJ1-1; tentative D call: TRBD1 (6 bases). Trimming shortened V by 4 bases and J by 5 bases, and 24 bases separated the two germline ends. Germline V lookup: CDR1 SGHNT, CDR2 YYREEE (reference sequence). This CDR3 spans 17 amino acids. The CDR3 here is CASSPGRGPPERTEAFF. The CDR3 bases are TGTGCCAGCAGCCCGGGCAGGGGACCCCCCGAACGGACTGAAGCTTTCTTT.

This clone was seen more than once but under ten times. The rearrangement uses TRBV7-3 and TRBJ2-6, with D unclear. Trimming cost V 5 bases and J 0 bases, with 5 bases left between them. The CDR3 extends over 14 amino acids. Germline V gene sequence: CDR1 SGHTA, CDR2 FQGTGA. Here the CDR3 reads CASSLSSGANVLTF. The CDR3 bases are TGTGCCAGCAGCCTTAGCTCTGGGGCCAACGTCCTGACTTTC.